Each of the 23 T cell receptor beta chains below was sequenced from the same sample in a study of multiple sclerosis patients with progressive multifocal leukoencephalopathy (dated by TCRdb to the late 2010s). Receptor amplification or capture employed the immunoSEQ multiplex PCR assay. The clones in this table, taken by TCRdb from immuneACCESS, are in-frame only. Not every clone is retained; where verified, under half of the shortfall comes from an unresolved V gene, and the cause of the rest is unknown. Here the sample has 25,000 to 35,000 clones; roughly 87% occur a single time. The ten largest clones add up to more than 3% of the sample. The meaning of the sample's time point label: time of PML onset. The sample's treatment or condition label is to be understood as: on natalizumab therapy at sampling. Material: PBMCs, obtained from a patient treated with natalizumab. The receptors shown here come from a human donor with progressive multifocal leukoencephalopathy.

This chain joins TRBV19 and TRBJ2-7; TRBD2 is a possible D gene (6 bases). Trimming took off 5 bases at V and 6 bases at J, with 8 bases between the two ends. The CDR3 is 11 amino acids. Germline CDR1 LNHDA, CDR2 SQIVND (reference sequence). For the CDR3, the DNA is TGTGCCAGTAGTTTGGGGGGCGAGCAGTACTTC. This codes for CASSLGGEQYF.

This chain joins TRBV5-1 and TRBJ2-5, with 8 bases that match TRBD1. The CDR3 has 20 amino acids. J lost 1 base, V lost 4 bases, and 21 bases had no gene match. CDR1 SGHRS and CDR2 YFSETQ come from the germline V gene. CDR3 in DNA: TGCGCCAGCAGCGTGGGGACAGGCCTCCTTCTCGAAGGCCGCCAAGAGACCCAGTACTTC. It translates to CASSVGTGLLLEGRQETQYF.

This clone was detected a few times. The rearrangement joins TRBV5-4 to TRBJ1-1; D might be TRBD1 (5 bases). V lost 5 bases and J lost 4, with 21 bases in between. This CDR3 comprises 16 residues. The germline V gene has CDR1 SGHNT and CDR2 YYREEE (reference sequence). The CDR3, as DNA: TGTGCCAGCAGAGATAATTGGGGGGTAAGAAGCACTGAAGCTTTCTTT. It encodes CASRDNWGVRSTEAFF.

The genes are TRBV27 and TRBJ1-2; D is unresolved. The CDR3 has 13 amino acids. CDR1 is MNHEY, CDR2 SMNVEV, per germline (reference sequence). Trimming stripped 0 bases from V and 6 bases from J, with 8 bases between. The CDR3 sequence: CASSLSYSHGYTF. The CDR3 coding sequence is TGTGCCAGCAGTTTATCGTACAGCCATGGCTACACCTTC.

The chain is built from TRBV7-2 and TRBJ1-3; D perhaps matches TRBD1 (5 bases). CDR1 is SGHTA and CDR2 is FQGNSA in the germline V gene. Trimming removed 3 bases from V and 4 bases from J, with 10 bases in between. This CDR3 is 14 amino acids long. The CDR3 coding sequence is TGTGCCAGCAGCTTGGGGGTGGCCGGAAACACCATATATTTT. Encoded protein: CASSLGVAGNTIYF.

The CDR3, as DNA: TGTGCCAGCTCGGGGGGGCCCGCGAACACCGGGGAGCTGTTTTTT. Translated, it gives CASSGGPANTGELFF. V is TRBV9 and J is TRBJ2-2; TRBD2 aligns across 8 bases. The V and J ends lost 7 bases and 0 bases, in that order; junction bases with no gene match: 5. Germline V lookup: CDR1 SGDLS, CDR2 YYNGEE. The CDR3 is 15 residues long.

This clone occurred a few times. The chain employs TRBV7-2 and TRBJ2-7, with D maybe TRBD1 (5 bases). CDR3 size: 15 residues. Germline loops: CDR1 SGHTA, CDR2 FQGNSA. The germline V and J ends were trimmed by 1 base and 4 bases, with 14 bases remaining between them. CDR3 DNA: TGTGCCAGCAGCTTAGGCCAGGGCTGGGTGTACGAGCAGTACTTC. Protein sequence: CASSLGQGWVYEQYF.

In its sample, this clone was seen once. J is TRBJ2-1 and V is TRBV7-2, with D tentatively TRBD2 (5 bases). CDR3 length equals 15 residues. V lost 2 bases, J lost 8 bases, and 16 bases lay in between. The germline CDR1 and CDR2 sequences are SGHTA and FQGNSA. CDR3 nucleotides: TGTGCCAGCAGCTTATGGCGAGGGAGACGCGATGAGCAGTTCTTC. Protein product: CASSLWRGRRDEQFF.

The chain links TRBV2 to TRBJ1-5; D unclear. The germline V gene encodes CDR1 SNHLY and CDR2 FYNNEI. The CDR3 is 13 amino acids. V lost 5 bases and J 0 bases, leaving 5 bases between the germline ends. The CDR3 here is CASSWYSNQPQHF. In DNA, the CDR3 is TGTGCCAGCAGTTGGTATAGCAATCAGCCCCAGCATTTT.

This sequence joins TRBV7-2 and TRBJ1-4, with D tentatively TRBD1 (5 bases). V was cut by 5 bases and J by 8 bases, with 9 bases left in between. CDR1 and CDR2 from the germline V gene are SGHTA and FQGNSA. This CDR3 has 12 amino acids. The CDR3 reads CASSQNREKLFF. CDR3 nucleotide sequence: TGTGCCAGCAGCCAAAACAGGGAAAAACTGTTTTTT.

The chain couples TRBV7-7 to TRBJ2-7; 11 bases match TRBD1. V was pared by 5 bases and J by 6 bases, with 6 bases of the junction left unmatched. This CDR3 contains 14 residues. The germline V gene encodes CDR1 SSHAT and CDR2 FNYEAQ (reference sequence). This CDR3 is CASSPGTGGSEQYF. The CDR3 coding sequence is TGTGCCAGCAGCCCGGGGACAGGGGGAAGCGAGCAGTACTTC.

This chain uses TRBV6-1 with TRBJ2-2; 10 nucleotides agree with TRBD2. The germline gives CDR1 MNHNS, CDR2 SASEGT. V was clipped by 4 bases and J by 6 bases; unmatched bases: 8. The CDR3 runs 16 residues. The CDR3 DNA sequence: TGTGCCAGCAGTGGTTGGGGAGCGGGAGGGCCCGGGGAGCTGTTTTTT. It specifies CASSGWGAGGPGELFF.

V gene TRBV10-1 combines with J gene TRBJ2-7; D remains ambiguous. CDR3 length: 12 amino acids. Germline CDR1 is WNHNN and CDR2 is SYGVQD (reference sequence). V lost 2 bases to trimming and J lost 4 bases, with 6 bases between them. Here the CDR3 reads CASSENEYEQYF. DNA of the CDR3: TGCGCCAGCAGTGAGAACGAATACGAGCAGTACTTC.

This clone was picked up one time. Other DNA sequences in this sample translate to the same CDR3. CDR3 nucleotides: TGTGCCAGTAAAGGGTCAGGGTTTGCGGAGACCCAGTACTTC. Encoded protein: CASKGSGFAETQYF. V is TRBV19 and J is TRBJ2-5; a weak D match, TRBD1 (5 bases). Germline CDR1 LNHDA, CDR2 SQIVND (reference sequence). V lost 7 bases to trimming and J lost 5 bases, with 17 bases between them. The CDR3 consists of 14 residues.

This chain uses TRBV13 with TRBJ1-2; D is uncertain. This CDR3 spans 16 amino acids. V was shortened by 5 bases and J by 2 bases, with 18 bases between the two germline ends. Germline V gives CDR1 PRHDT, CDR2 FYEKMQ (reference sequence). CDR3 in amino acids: CASSKLASQQNYGYTF. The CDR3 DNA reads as TGTGCCAGCAGCAAGTTAGCCTCCCAGCAGAACTATGGCTACACCTTC.

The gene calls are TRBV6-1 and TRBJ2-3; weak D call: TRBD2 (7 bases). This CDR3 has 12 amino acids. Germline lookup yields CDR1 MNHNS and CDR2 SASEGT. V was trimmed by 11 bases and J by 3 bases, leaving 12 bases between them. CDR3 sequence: CALAGATDTQYF. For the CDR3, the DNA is TGTGCCTTGGCGGGGGCTACAGATACGCAGTATTTT.

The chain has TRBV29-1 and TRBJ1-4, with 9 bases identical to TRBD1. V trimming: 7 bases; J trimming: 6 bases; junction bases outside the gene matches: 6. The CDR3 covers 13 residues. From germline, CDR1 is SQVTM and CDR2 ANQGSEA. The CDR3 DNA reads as TGCAGCGGCGGACAGGGGTGGGATGAAAAACTGTTTTTT. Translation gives CSGGQGWDEKLFF.

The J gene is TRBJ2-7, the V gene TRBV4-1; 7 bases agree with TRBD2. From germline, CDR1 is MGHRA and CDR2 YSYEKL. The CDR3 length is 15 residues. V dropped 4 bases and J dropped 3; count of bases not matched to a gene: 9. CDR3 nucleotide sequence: TGCGCCAGCAGCCTTATCTTTGGGGGGGACTACGAGCAGTACTTC. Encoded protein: CASSLIFGGDYEQYF.

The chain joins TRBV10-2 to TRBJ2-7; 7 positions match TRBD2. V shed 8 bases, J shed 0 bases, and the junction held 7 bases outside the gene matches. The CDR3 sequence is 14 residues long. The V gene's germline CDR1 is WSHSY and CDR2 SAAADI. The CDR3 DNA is TGCGCCAGCCGCCCTAGCGGCAGCTCCTACGAGCAGTACTTC. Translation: CASRPSGSSYEQYF.

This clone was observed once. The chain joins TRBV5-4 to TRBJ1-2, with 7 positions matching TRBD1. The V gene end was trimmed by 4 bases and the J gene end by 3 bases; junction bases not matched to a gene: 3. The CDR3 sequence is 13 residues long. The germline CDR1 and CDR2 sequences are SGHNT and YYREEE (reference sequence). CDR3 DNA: TGTGCCAGCAGCCGCGGGACAGACTATGGCTACACCTTC. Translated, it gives CASSRGTDYGYTF. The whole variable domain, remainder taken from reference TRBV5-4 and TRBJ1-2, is ETGVTQSPTHLIKTRGQQVTLRCSSQSGHNTVSWYQQALGQGPQFIFQYYREEENGRGNFPPRFSGLQFPNYSSELNVNALELDDSALYLCASSRGTDYGYTFGSGTRLTVV.

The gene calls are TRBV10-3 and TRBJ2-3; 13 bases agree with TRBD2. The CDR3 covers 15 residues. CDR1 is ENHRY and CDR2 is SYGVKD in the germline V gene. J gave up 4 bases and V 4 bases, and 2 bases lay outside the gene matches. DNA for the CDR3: TGTGCCATCAGTGGGACTAGCGGGGGATCAGATACGCAGTATTTT. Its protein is CAISGTSGGSDTQYF.

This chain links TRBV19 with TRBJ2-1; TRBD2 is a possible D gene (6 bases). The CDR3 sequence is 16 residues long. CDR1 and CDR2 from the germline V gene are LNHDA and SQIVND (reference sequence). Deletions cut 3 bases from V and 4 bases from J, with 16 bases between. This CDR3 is CASSIGTGSSYNEQFF. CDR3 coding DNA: TGTGCCAGTAGTATTGGGACTGGATCTTCGTACAATGAGCAGTTCTTC.

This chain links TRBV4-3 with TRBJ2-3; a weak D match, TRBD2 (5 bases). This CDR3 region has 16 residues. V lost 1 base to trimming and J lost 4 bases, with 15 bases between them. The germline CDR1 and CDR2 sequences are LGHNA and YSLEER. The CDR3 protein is CASSQGAGPPPDTQYF. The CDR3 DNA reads TGCGCCAGCAGCCAAGGGGCGGGCCCCCCCCCAGATACGCAGTATTTT.